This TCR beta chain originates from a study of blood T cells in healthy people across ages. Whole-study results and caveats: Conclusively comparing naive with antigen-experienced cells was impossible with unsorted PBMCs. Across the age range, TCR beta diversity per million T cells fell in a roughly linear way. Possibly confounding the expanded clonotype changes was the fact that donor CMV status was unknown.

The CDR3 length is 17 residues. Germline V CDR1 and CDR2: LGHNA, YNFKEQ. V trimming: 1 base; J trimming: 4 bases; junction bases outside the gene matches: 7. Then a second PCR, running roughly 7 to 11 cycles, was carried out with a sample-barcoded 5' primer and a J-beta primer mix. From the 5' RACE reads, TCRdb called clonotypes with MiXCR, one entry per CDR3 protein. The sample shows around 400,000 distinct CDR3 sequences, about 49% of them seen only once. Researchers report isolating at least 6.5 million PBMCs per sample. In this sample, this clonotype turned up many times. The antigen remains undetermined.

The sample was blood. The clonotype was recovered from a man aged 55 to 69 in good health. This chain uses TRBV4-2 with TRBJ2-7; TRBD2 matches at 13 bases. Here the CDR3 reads CASSQGPGLAGKYEQYF. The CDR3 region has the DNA TGTGCCAGCAGCCAAGGCCCGGGACTAGCGGGGAAATACGAGCAGTACTTC.